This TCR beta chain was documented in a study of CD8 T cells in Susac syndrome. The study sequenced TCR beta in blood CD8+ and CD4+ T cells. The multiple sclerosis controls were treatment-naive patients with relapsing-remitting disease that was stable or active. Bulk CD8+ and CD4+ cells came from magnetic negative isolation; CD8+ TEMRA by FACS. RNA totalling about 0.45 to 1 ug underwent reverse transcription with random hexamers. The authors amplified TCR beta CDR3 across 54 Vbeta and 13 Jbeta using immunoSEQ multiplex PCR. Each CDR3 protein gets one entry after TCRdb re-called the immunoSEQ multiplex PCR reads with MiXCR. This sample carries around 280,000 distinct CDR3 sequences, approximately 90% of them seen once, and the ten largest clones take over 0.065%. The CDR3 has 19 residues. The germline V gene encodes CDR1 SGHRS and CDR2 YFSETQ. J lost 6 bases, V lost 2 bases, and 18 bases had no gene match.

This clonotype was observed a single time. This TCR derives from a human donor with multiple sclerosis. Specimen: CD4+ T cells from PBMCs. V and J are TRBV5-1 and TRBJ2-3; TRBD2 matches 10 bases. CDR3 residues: CASSFYPGGGLAVTDTQYF. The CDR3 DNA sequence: TGCGCCAGCAGCTTCTACCCCGGCGGAGGACTAGCGGTTACGGATACGCAGTATTTT.